The clone carrying this T cell receptor (beta chain) was seen many times. The antigen remains undetermined. From the 5' RACE reads, TCRdb called clonotypes with MiXCR, one entry per CDR3 protein. The sample lists some 63,000 distinct CDR3 sequences, less than 8.5% seen once, with 35% to 40% in the top ten. These data come from a study of T cells after yellow fever vaccination. This CDR3 spans 11 amino acids. The V gene's germline CDR1 is DFQATT and CDR2 SNEGSKA (reference sequence). Broader study findings: Abundant clonotypes (contaminants from the bulk population) could be present in FACS-sorted repertoires. Clones from primary vaccination mostly reappeared after the booster (around 96% CD4, approximately 86% CD8). Weaker overall was a secondary response that nonetheless peaked faster, on day 5 versus 15. Some clonotypes, a small share, were shared between CD4 and CD8 compartments.

This clonotype was sampled from a man younger than 45 who received the YFV17D yellow fever vaccine. The sample consisted of CD8+ T cells sorted from PBMCs, taken 15 days after the yellow fever booster vaccination. This chain joins TRBV20-1 and TRBJ2-7; D is ambiguous. DNA for the CDR3: TGCGAGACCCCCTCTTCCCCCTTGCAGTACTTC. Translated: CETPSSPLQYF.